The source of this T cell receptor (beta chain) is a study of T cells in Graves' hyperthyroidism and ophthalmopathy. Broader study findings: Most expanded thyroid clonotypes above 0.001 also appeared in blood. A model using 13 V-J features told ophthalmopathy apart from stable hyperthyroidism.

The authors deemed Graves' hyperthyroidism stable absent ophthalmopathy progression within 18 months. Thyroid ultrasound, orbital computed tomography, clinical symptoms, and serum thyroxine and TRAb underpinned diagnoses. The CDR3 runs 14 residues. Trimming pared 1 base from V and 3 bases from J, leaving 6 bases between. The germline gives CDR1 KGHDR, CDR2 SFDVKD. The table lists this clonotype with many counts. What it recognizes is unknown. What was amplified from RNA transcripts were TCR beta CDR3 regions. A set of HTBI primers served as the primers for a first-round RT-PCR of the TCR CDR3. MiXCR was run by TCRdb on the multiplex PCR reads, yielding one entry per CDR3 protein. The sample lists more than 550,000 distinct CDR3 sequences; 15% to 20% were seen once.

V and J are TRBV24-1 and TRBJ2-1, with unresolved D. The source is a man over 45 with Graves' hyperthyroidism. Sequencing input: blood. CDR3: CATSDLPGYNEQFF. Here the CDR3 DNA reads TGTGCCACCAGTGATTTACCGGGCTACAATGAGCAGTTCTTC.